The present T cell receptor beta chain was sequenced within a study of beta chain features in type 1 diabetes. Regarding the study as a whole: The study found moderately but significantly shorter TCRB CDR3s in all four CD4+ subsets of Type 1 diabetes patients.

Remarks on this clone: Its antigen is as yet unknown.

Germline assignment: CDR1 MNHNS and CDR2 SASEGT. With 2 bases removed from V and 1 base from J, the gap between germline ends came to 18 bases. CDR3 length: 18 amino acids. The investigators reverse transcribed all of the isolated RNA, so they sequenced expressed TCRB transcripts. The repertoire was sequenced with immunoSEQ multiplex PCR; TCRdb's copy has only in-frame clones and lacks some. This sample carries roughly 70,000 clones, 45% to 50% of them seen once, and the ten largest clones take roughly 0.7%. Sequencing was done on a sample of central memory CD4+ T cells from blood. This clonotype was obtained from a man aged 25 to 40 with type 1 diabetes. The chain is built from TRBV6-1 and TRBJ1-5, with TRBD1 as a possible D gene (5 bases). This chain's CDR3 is CASSEMGPAGGSNQPQHF. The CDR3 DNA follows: TGTGCCAGCAGTGAAATGGGGCCGGCGGGAGGGAGCAATCAGCCCCAGCATTTT.